Here is one T cell receptor (beta chain) with its context. Its antigen is currently not known. There are no base qualities to consult, and no much larger clone falls within one base. TCRbeta CDR3 regions were amplified from genomic DNA using the immunoSEQ Assay, a bias-controlled multiplex PCR. The original pipeline was this. The number of nucleated cells in each sample was estimated from the amplification of reference gene primers within the assay. To quantify the absolute abundance of each unique TCRbeta CDR3 rearrangement, sequence reads were collapsed and filtered. Productive Simpson clonality was computed per sample as the square root of Simpson's diversity index over productive rearrangements. The table was pulled from immuneACCESS by TCRdb, which kept in-frame rearrangements only. Such tables lose some clones; where checked, under half of the loss comes from unresolved V genes, and the rest has no known cause. The V and J calls and clone size are taken from that table; D and trimming were inferred from the DNA. This sample has around 250,000 clones in its table, and about nine tenths of those were observed once. Together, the top ten hold about a sixth of the sample.

Participants in the prospective study were aged about 18 to 90 years, lived in more than 20 United States geographic areas, and enrolled through a virtual design. In the prospective study, cohorts were assigned on the basis of participant-reported clinical history obtained from a screening survey and a study questionnaire. ImmuneRACE Cohort 3 recovered participants were defined by two consecutive negative NP/OP PCR tests, healthcare professional clearance, or symptom resolution. Mobile phlebotomists in the prospective study collected whole blood, serum and a nasopharyngeal or oropharyngeal swab from every participant. Additional blood draws and questionnaires over a roughly two-month period could optionally be provided by prospective study participants. Blood samples from the prospective study were shipped frozen or at room temperature prior to DNA extraction. This sample was taken from a study of blood T cell repertoires in COVID-19 (dated by TCRdb to the early 2020s). About the investigation overall: Samples covering the acute and convalescent phases of COVID-19 were provided by collaborators in the United States, Italy and Spain. The dataset comprised deeply sampled blood TCRbeta repertoires from subjects exposed to, actively infected with, or recovered from COVID-19. Where available, HLA class I and class II types were taken from metadata supplied by the sample provider and were not determined by assay-based typing. The prospective study material was composed of cDNA or gDNA derived from T cells, B-cell-depleted T cells, or PBMCs. A freely available public database, intended as a resource for researchers studying the immune response to SARS-CoV-2, is where the repertoires were released. A de-identified subject ID, COVID-19 status, age in years and sex were almost always included in the sample metadata. The samples were drawn from two sources: the first 160 participants of the ongoing ImmuneRACE study, and 1,000 to 1,500 subjects contributed by 6 global collaborators.

The CDR3 measures 15 amino acids from cysteine to phenylalanine. The sequence is cut down to CDR3 DNA, 45 bases in frame from base 1. V is reduced by 1 base and J by 4 bases, leaving a spacing of 11 bases between them. CDR1 SGHRS and CDR2 YFSETQ were looked up in the germline V gene. What the work shows at the level of the full study, not this receptor alone: The quantity of clinical and demographic metadata differed by source and by participant and was supplied without curation.

The material sequenced was PBMCs or T cells enriched from blood (not recorded which). The sequence is built from TRBV5-1 and TRBJ2-2, with the D gene too uncertain to name. The TCR was taken from a man younger than 35 who had recovered from COVID-19. CDR3 loop: CASSLILIGTGELFF. The DNA sequence is given as TGCGCCAGCAGCTTGATCCTTATCGGCACCGGGGAGCTGTTTTTT.